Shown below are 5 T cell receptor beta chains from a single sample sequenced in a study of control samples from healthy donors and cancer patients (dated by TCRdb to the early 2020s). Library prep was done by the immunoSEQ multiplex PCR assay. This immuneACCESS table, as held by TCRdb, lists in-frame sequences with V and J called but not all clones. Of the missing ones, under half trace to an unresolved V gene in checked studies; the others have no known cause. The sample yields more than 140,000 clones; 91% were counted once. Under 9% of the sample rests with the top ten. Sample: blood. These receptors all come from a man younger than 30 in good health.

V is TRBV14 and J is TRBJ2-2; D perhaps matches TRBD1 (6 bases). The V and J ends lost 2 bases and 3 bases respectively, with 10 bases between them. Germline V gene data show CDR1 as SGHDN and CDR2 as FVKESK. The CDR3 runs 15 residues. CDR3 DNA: TGTGCCAGCAGCCAAACAGGGAAGCACACCGGGGAGCTGTTTTTT. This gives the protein CASSQTGKHTGELFF.

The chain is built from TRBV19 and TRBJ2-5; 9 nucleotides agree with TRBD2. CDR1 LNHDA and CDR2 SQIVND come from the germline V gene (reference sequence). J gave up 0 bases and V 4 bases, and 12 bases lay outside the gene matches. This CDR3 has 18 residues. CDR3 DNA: TGTGCCAGTAGTAGAGGGCTGGGCAGCGGGGGGTACCAAGAGACCCAGTACTTC. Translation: CASSRGLGSGGYQETQYF.

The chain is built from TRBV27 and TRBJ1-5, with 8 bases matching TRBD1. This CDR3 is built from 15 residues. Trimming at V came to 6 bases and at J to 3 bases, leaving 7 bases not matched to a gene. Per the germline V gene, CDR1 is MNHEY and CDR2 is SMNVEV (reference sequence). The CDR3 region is CASSVQGGINQPQHF. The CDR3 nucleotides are TGTGCCAGCAGCGTACAGGGGGGCATCAATCAGCCCCAGCATTTT.

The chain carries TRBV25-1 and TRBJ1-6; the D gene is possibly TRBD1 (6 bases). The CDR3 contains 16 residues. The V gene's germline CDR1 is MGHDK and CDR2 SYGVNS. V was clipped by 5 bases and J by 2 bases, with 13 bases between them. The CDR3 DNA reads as TGTGCCAGCAGTAACCGACAGGCTACCTATAATTCACCCCTCCACTTT. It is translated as CASSNRQATYNSPLHF.

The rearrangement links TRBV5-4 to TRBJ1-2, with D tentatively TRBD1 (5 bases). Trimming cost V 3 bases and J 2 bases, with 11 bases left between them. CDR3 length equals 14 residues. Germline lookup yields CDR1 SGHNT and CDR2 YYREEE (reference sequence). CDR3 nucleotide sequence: TGTGCCAGCAGCTGGGGGGACGGGAACTATGGCTACACCTTC. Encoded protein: CASSWGDGNYGYTF. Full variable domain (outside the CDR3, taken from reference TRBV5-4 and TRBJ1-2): ETGVTQSPTHLIKTRGQQVTLRCSSQSGHNTVSWYQQALGQGPQFIFQYYREEENGRGNFPPRFSGLQFPNYSSELNVNALELDDSALYLCASSWGDGNYGYTFGSGTRLTVV.